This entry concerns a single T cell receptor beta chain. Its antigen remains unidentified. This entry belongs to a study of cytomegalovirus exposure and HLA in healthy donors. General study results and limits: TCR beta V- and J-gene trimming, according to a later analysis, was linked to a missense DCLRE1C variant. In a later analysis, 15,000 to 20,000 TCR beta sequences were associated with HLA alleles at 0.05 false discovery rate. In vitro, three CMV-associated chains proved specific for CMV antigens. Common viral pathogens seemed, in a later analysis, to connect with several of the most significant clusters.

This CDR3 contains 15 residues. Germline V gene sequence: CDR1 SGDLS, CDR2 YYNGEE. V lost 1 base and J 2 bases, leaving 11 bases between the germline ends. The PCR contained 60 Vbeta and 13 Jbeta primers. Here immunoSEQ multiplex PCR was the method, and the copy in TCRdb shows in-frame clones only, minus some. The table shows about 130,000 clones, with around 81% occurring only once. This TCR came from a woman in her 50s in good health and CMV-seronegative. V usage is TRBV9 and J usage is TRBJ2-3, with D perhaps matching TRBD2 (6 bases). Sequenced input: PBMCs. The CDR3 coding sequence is TGTGCCAGCAGCGTATACGGGAGCGCCACAGATACGCAGTATTTT. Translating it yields CASSVYGSATDTQYF.